This TCR beta chain derives from a study of radiation and T cells in renal cell carcinoma. Germline V gene lookup returns CDR1 SGDLS and CDR2 YYNGEE. The CDR3 is 14 amino acids. Regarding this clone: A junction end diverges from the germline sequence, so it may reflect a read error.

Regarding time point: blood 2 weeks post-SBRT. The treatment: 15 Gy SBRT to primary tumor, nephrectomy 4 weeks later. After SBRT, blood was collected at 2 and 4 weeks, plus baseline. The method was immunoSEQ multiplex PCR; TCRdb's version includes in-frame clones alone and lacks a portion of them. The repertoire has some 58,000 clones, around 77% of them found once; the top ten carry approximately 7%. The gene calls are TRBV9 and TRBJ1-2; D unclear. The starting material was blood, obtained from a patient whose treatment included radiotherapy and nephrectomy. The sequence was collected from a man aged 55-75 years with renal cell carcinoma. The DNA of the CDR3 is TGTGCCAGCAGCGTAAACGTCCCTCCTAGGGAAACTTTCTTC. The encoded protein is CASSVNVPPRETFF. The whole variable domain, remainder taken from reference TRBV9 and TRBJ1-2, is DSGVTQTPKHLITATGQRVTLRCSPRSGDLSVYWYQQSLDQGLQFLIQYYNGEERAKGNILERFSAQQFPDLHSELNLSSLELGDSALYFCASSVNVPPRETFFGSGTRLTVV.